These 13 T cell receptor beta chains originate from one sample sequenced in a study of shared clonotypes between healthy human individuals. The method was immunoSEQ multiplex PCR; TCRdb's version includes in-frame clones alone and lacks a portion of them. The data contain about 2.4 million clones, roughly 93% of them singletons. Sequenced material: naive CD4+ T cells from PBMCs. The subset: CD45RA+ positively selected. The source is a man aged 18 to 30 in good health. Some clones in this sample may be carry-over from other donors' samples.

This chain connects TRBV27 to TRBJ2-7; 9 nucleotides match TRBD2. CDR3 size: 15 residues. Germline V gene data show CDR1 as MNHEY and CDR2 as SMNVEV (reference sequence). Trimming took 9 bases from V and 6 from J; bases not matched to a gene: 15. The CDR3 region is CASQSGLAGWGEQYF. In DNA, the CDR3 is TGTGCCAGTCAGTCCGGCCTAGCGGGATGGGGCGAGCAGTACTTC.

To note about this clone: At the DNA level, this CDR3 is encoded by other sequences in the same sample as well. The chain combines TRBV28 with TRBJ2-4, with 11 bases that match TRBD2. With 6 bases clipped from V and 3 bases from J, the junction kept 4 bases outside the gene matches. Germline V gives CDR1 MDHEN, CDR2 SYDVKM. CDR3 length: 15 residues. This CDR3 reads CASSSGTSGKNIQYF. In nucleotides, the CDR3 is TGTGCCAGCAGCTCCGGGACTAGCGGCAAAAACATTCAGTACTTC.

The sample holds one count of this clone. The V and J genes are TRBV11-1 and TRBJ1-1; D might be TRBD1 (5 bases). V lost 5 bases, J lost 4 bases, and 8 bases lay in between. Germline lookup yields CDR1 SGHAT and CDR2 FQDESV (reference sequence). This CDR3 comprises 12 residues. CDR3 sequence (DNA): TGTGCCAGCAGCCTCGGGACCACTGAAGCTTTCTTT. This sequence encodes CASSLGTTEAFF.

This chain joins TRBV9 and TRBJ1-3, with TRBD1 as a possible D gene (5 bases). V was cut by 0 bases and J by 4 bases, with 11 bases left in between. Germline values: CDR1 SGDLS, CDR2 YYNGEE. The CDR3 covers 15 residues. CDR3 sequence reads: CASSVDGRAGNTIYF. CDR3 DNA sequence: TGTGCCAGCAGCGTAGATGGCAGGGCGGGAAACACCATATATTTT.

The rearrangement links TRBV5-1 to TRBJ2-7; perhaps TRBD1 as D (5 bases). CDR1 and CDR2 from the germline V gene are SGHRS and YFSETQ. Trimming left V 3 bases short and J 0 bases short, with 7 bases between. The CDR3 length is 13 residues. The CDR3 DNA reads as TGCGCCAGCAGCTACAGGAGCTCCTACGAGCAGTACTTC. Protein: CASSYRSSYEQYF. The full variable domain, in which reference TRBV5-1 and TRBJ2-7 provide the parts outside the CDR3, is KAGVTQTPRYLIKTRGQQVTLSCSPISGHRSVSWYQQTPGQGLQFLFEYFSETQRNKGNFPGRFSGRQFSNSRSEMNVSTLELGDSALYLCASSYRSSYEQYFGPGTRLTVT.

This chain joins TRBV7-8 and TRBJ2-6; D unresolved. Germline V CDR1 and CDR2: SGHVS, FQNEAQ. V lost 1 base, J lost 6 bases, and 7 bases lay in between. The CDR3 consists of 14 residues. This CDR3 reads CASSLGTSANVLTF. CDR3 coding DNA: TGTGCCAGCAGCTTAGGCACCTCGGCCAACGTCCTGACTTTC.

V is TRBV30 and J is TRBJ1-4, with D unclear. There are 15 residues in the CDR3. V lost 0 bases and J 11 bases, leaving 19 bases between the germline ends. The germline gives CDR1 GTSNPN, CDR2 SVGIG (reference sequence). This CDR3 reads CAWSVQPRGQSKLFF. The CDR3 bases are TGTGCCTGGAGTGTACAGCCCCGTGGTCAGTCGAAACTGTTTTTT.

The chain combines TRBV4-1 with TRBJ1-1; D remains unclear. The CDR3 is 13 amino acids. Between the trimmed V and J ends, which lost 1 base and 5 bases, there was a span of 8 bases. Germline V gene data show CDR1 as MGHRA and CDR2 as YSYEKL. The CDR3 loop is CASSQVGITEAFF. The CDR3 nucleotides are TGCGCCAGCAGCCAAGTCGGGATTACTGAAGCTTTCTTT.

The chain joins TRBV28 to TRBJ2-3, with 9 positions matching TRBD1. Looked up from germline, CDR1 is MDHEN and CDR2 is SYDVKM. This CDR3 is built from 15 residues. Trimming took 4 bases from V and 4 from J; bases not matched to a gene: 6. CDR3 coding DNA: TGTGCCAGCAGTTCCCCGGGACAGGGATCAGATACGCAGTATTTT. Translation gives CASSSPGQGSDTQYF. Full variable domain (rest looked up from reference TRBV28 and TRBJ2-3): DVKVTQSSRYLVKRTGEKVFLECVQDMDHENMFWYRQDPGLGLRLIYFSYDVKMKEKGDIPEGYSVSREKKERFSLILESASTNQTSMYLCASSSPGQGSDTQYFGPGTRLTVL.

A note on this clone: This sample also contains other DNA sequences that code for the same CDR3. The chain joins TRBV19 to TRBJ2-1; D may match TRBD1 or TRBD2 (6 bases each). The ends were cut back, 2 bases at V and 0 bases at J, with 11 bases in the middle. This CDR3 has 16 amino acids. Germline values: CDR1 LNHDA, CDR2 SQIVND (reference sequence). The CDR3 spells CASSIRRGSSYNEQFF. As DNA, the CDR3 is TGTGCCAGTAGTATAAGGAGGGGGAGCTCCTACAATGAGCAGTTCTTC.

The rearrangement joins TRBV7-3 to TRBJ2-1, with 12 nucleotides matching TRBD2. The J segment lost 2 bases and the V segment lost 1 base, leaving 9 bases of the junction unmatched. CDR1 is SGHTA and CDR2 is FQGTGA in the germline V gene. The CDR3 has 19 residues. CDR3 sequence (DNA): TGTGCCAGCAGCTTAAGGGCCCCAACTAGCGGGGGGACCTACAATGAGCAGTTCTTC. Amino acids: CASSLRAPTSGGTYNEQFF.

This clone was seen just once. The V call is TRBV5-1, the J call TRBJ2-2; the match to TRBD2 covers 14 bases. This CDR3 has 16 amino acids. The ends lost 4 bases at V and 4 bases at J; junction bases unmatched: 3. Per the germline V gene, CDR1 is SGHRS and CDR2 is YFSETQ. In DNA form, the CDR3 reads TGCGCCAGCAGCGCGGGACTAGCGGGGGTCACCGGGGAGCTGTTTTTT. It encodes CASSAGLAGVTGELFF.

This rearrangement joins TRBV28 to TRBJ2-7, with a weak D call TRBD1 (6 bases). Between the trimmed V and J ends, which lost 5 bases and 5 bases, there was a span of 19 bases. From germline, CDR1 is MDHEN and CDR2 SYDVKM. The CDR3 loop spans 15 amino acids. CDR3 region: CASSHHLQGGHEQYF. As DNA, the CDR3 is TGTGCCAGCAGTCACCATTTACAGGGTGGCCACGAGCAGTACTTC.